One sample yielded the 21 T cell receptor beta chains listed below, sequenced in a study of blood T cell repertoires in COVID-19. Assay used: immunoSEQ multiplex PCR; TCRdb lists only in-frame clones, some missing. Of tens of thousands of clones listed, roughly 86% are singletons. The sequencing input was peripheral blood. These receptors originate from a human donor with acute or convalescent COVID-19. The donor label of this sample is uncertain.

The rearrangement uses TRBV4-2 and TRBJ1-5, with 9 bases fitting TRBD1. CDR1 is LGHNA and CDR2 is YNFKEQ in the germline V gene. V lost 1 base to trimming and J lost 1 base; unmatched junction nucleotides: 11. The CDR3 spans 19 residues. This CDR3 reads CASSQAGTGTIGSNQPQHF. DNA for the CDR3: TGTGCCAGCAGCCAAGCTGGGACAGGGACCATTGGGAGCAATCAGCCCCAGCATTTT.

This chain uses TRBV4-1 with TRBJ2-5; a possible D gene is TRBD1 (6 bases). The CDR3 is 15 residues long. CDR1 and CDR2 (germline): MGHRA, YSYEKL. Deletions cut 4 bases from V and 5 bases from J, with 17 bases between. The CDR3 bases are TGCGCCAGCAGCCCGGACAGTCTCCGCGGGGAGACCCAGTACTTC. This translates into CASSPDSLRGETQYF.

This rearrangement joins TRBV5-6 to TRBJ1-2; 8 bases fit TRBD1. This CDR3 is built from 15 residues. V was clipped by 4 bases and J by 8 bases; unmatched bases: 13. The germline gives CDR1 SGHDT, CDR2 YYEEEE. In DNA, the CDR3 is TGTGCCAGCAGCAACCGGGACAGGTCTTTGAGGGGCTACACCTTC. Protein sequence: CASSNRDRSLRGYTF.

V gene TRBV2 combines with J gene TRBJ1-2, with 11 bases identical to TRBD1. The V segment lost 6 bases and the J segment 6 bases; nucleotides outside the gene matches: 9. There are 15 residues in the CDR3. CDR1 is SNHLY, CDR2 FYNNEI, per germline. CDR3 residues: CASRGGTGGGHGYTF. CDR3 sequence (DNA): TGTGCCAGCAGAGGAGGGACAGGGGGGGGCCATGGCTACACCTTC.

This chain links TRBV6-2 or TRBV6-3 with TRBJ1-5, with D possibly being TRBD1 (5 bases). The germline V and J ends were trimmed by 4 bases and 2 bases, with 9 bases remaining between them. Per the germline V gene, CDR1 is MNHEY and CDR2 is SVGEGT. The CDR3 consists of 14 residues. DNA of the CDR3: TGTGCCAGCAGTTCAGGGCTGGGCAATCAGCCCCAGCATTTT. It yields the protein CASSSGLGNQPQHF.

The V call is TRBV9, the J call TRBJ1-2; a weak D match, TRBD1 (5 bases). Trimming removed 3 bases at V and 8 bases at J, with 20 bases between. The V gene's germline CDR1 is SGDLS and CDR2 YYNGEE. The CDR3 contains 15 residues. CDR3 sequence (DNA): TGTGCCAGCAGCGCTCACCAAACAGGATTTCCAGGCTACACCTTC. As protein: CASSAHQTGFPGYTF.

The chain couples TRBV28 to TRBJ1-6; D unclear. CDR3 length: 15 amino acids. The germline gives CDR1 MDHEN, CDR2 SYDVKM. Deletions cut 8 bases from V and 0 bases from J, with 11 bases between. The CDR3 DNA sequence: TGTGCCAGCTACCCGGGTAGCTCCTATAATTCACCCCTCCACTTT. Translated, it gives CASYPGSSYNSPLHF.

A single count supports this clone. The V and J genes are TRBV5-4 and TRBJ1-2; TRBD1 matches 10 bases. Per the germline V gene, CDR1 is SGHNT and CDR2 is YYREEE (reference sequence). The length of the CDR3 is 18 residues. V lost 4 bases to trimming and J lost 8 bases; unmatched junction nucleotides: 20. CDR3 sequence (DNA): TGTGCCAGCAGCCCGTGGGGTTCTGGGACAGGGGCCAAAGGCGGCTACACCTTC. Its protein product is CASSPWGSGTGAKGGYTF.

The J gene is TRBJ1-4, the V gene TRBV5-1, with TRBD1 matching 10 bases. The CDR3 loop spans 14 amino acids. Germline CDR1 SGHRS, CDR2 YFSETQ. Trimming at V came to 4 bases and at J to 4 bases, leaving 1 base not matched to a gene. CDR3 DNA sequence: TGCGCCAGCAGCGGGACAGGGGATAATGAAAAACTGTTTTTT. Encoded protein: CASSGTGDNEKLFF.

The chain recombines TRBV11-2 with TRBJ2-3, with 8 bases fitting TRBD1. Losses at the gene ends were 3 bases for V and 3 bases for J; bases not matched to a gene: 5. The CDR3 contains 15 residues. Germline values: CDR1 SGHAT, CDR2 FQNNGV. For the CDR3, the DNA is TGTGCCAGCAGCTTGTGGACAGGGCGAACAGATACGCAGTATTTT. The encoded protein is CASSLWTGRTDTQYF. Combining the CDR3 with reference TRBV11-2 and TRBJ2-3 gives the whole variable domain EAGVAQSPRYKIIEKRQSVAFWCNPISGHATLYWYQQILGQGPKLLIQFQNNGVVDDSQLPKDRFSAERLKGVDSTLKIQPAKLEDSAVYLCASSLWTGRTDTQYFGPGTRLTVL.

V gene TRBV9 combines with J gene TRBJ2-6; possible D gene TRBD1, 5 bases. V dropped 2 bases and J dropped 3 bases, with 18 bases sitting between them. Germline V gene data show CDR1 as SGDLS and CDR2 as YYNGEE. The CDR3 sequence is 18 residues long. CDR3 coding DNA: TGTGCCAGCAGCGTTGGAGATTTTGGGGCCCTTGGGGCCAACGTCCTGACTTTC. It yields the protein CASSVGDFGALGANVLTF. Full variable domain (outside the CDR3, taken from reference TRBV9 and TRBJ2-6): DSGVTQTPKHLITATGQRVTLRCSPRSGDLSVYWYQQSLDQGLQFLIQYYNGEERAKGNILERFSAQQFPDLHSELNLSSLELGDSALYFCASSVGDFGALGANVLTFGAGSRLTVL.

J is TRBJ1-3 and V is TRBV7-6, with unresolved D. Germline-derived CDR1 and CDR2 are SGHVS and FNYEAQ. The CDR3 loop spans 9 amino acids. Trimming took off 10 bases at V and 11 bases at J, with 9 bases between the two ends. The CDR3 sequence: CATGFAIYF. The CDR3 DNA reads TGTGCCACAGGTTTCGCCATATATTTT.

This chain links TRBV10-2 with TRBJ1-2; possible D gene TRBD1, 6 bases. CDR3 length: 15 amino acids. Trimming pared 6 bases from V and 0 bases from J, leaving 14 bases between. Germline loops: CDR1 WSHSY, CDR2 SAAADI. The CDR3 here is CASSARQATNYGYTF. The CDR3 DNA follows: TGCGCCAGCAGCGCAAGACAGGCTACTAACTATGGCTACACCTTC.

The CDR3 loop reads CASSGRGGSYEQYF. The CDR3 region has the DNA TGTGCCAGCAGTGGGAGGGGAGGGTCCTACGAGCAGTACTTC. This sequence joins TRBV2 and TRBJ2-7; 7 bases map to TRBD2. V lost 4 bases and J lost 1; bases outside the gene matches: 4. The CDR3 contains 14 residues. Germline V CDR1 and CDR2: SNHLY, FYNNEI.

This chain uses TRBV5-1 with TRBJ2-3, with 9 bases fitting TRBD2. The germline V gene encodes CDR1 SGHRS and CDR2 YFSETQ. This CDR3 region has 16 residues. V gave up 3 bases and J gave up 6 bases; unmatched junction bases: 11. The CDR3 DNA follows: TGCGCCAGCAGCTACTGGAGGCGGGGGGGCAGCGATACGCAGTATTTT. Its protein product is CASSYWRRGGSDTQYF. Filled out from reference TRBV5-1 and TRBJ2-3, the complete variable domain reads KAGVTQTPRYLIKTRGQQVTLSCSPISGHRSVSWYQQTPGQGLQFLFEYFSETQRNKGNFPGRFSGRQFSNSRSEMNVSTLELGDSALYLCASSYWRRGGSDTQYFGPGTRLTVL.

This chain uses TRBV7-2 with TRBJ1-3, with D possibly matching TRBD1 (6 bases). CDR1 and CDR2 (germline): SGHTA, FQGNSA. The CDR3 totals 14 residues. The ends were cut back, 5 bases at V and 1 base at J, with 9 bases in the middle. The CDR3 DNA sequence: TGTGCCAGCAGCCAAGGGGGATCTGGAAACACCATATATTTT. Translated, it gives CASSQGGSGNTIYF.

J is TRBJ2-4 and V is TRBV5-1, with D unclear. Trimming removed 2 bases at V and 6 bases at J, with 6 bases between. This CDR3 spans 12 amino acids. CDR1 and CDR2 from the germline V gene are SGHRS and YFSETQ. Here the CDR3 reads CASSFSSNIQYF. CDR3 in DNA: TGCGCCAGCAGCTTCAGTTCAAACATTCAGTACTTC.

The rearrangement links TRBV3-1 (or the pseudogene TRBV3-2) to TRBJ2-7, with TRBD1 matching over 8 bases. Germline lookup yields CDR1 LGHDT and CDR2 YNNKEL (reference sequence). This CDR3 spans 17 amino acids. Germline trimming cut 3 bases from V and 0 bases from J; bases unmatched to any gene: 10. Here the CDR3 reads CASSQSQGQESSYEQYF. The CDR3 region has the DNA TGTGCCAGCAGCCAGTCCCAGGGACAGGAGAGCTCCTACGAGCAGTACTTC.

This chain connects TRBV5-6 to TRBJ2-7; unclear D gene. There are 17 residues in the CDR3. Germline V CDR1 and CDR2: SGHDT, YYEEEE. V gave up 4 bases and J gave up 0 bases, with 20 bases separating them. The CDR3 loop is CASSLEREVVGSYEQYF. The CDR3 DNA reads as TGTGCCAGCAGCCTTGAACGTGAAGTAGTTGGCTCCTACGAGCAGTACTTC.

For the CDR3, the DNA is TGTGCCAGCAGCCAAGATGGAGGGAGCTCCTACAATGAGCAGTTCTTC. This codes for CASSQDGGSSYNEQFF. The genes are TRBV4-2 and TRBJ2-1, with D perhaps TRBD2 (6 bases). The V and J ends lost 0 bases and 0 bases respectively, with 9 bases between them. Germline V gene sequence: CDR1 LGHNA, CDR2 YNFKEQ. The CDR3 runs 16 residues.

The chain's CDR3 is CASLWTSRAFF. The CDR3, as DNA: TGTGCCAGCTTATGGACAAGTCGAGCTTTCTTT. The chain combines TRBV6-5 with TRBJ1-1; D is possibly TRBD1 (5 bases). This CDR3 is 11 amino acids long. Germline CDR1 and CDR2: MNHEY and SVGAGI. V lost 8 bases and J lost 10, with 14 bases in between.